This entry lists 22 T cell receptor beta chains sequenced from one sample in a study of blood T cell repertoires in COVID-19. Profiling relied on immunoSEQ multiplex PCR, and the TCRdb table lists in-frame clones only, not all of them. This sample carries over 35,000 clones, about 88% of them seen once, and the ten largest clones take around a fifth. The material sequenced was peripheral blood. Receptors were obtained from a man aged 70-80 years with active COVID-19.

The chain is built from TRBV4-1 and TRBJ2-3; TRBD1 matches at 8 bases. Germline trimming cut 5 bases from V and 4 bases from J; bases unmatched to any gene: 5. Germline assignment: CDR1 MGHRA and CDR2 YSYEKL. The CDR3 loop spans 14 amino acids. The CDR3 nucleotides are TGCGCCAGCAGCTCTCGGACAGGGTCAGATACGCAGTATTTT. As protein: CASSSRTGSDTQYF.

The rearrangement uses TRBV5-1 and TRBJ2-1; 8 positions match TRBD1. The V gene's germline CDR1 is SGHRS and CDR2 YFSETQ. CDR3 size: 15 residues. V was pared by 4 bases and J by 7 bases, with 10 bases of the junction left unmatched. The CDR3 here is CASSISTGAGNEQFF. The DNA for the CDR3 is TGCGCCAGCAGCATTTCGACAGGGGCTGGGAATGAGCAGTTCTTC.

This chain's CDR3 is CASSVDAGTQYF. The CDR3 DNA follows: TGTGCCAGCAGCGTAGATGCAGGCACGCAGTATTTT. The rearrangement uses TRBV9 and TRBJ2-3; D is ambiguous. The CDR3 spans 12 residues. Trimming stripped 0 bases from V and 9 bases from J, with 8 bases between. Germline V gives CDR1 SGDLS, CDR2 YYNGEE. The full variable domain, in which reference TRBV9 and TRBJ2-3 provide the parts outside the CDR3, is DSGVTQTPKHLITATGQRVTLRCSPRSGDLSVYWYQQSLDQGLQFLIQYYNGEERAKGNILERFSAQQFPDLHSELNLSSLELGDSALYFCASSVDAGTQYFGPGTRLTVL.

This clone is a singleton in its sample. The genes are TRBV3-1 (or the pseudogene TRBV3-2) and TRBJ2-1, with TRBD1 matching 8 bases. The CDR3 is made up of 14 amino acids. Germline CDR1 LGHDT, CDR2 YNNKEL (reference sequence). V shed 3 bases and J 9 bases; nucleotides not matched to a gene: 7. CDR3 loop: CASSQGDRLGEQFF. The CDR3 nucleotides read TGTGCCAGCAGCCAGGGGGACAGGCTGGGTGAGCAGTTCTTC.

CDR3 bases: TGTGCCACCAGTGATCGTTGGGGAGGTACCTACGAGCAGTACTTC. Translation gives CATSDRWGGTYEQYF. The chain links TRBV24-1 to TRBJ2-7; tentative D call: TRBD2 (6 bases). Trimming took 3 bases from V and 2 from J, leaving 13 bases between them. The length of the CDR3 is 15 residues. Germline V gives CDR1 KGHDR, CDR2 SFDVKD.

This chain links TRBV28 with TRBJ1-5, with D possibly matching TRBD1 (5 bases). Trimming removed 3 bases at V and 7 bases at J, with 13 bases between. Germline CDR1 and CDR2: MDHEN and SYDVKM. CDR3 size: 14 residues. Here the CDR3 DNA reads TGTGCCAGCAGTTTTGAAGGAACAGGACAGCCCCAGCATTTT. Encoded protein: CASSFEGTGQPQHF.

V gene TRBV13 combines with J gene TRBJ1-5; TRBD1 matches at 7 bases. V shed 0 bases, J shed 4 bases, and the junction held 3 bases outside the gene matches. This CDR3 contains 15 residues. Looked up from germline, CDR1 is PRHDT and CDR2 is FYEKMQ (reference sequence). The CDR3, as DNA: TGTGCCAGCAGCTTAGGGACAGGGATGAATCAGCCCCAGCATTTT. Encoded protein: CASSLGTGMNQPQHF.

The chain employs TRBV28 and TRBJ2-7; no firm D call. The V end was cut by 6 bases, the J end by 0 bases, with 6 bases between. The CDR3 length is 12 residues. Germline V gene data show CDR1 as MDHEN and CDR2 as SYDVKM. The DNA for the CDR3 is TGTGCCAGCAGACAATTCTCCTACGAGCAGTACTTC. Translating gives CASRQFSYEQYF.

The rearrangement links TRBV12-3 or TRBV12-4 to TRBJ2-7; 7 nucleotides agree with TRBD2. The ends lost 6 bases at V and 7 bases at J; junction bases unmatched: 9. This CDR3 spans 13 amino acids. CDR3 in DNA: TGTGCCAGCAGACCAAAGGGACTACCGGAGCAGTACTTC. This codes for CASRPKGLPEQYF.

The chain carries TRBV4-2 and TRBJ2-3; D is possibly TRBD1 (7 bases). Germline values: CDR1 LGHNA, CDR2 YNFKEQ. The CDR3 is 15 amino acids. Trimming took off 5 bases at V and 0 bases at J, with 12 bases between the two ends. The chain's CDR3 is CASSSRGTSTDTQYF. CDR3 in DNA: TGTGCCAGCAGCTCCAGGGGGACTAGCACAGATACGCAGTATTTT.

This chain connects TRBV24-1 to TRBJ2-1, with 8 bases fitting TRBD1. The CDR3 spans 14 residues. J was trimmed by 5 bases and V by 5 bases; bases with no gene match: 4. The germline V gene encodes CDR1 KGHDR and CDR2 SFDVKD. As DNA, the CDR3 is TGTGCCACCAGTGGAAGGACAGGGCACAATGAGCAGTTCTTC. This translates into CATSGRTGHNEQFF.

CDR3 amino acids: CASSQGEEVNTEAFF. Here the CDR3 DNA reads TGTGCCAGCAGCCAAGGAGAGGAGGTGAACACTGAAGCTTTCTTT. This chain uses TRBV4-2 with TRBJ1-1, with D hard to call. V was cut by 1 base and J by 0 bases, with 9 bases left in between. This CDR3 comprises 15 residues. The germline gives CDR1 LGHNA, CDR2 YNFKEQ.

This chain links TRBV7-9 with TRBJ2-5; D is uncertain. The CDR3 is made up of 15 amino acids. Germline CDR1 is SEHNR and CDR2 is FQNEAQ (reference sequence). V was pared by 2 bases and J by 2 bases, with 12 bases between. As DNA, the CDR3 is TGTGCCAGCAGCTTATTCAACGGGTATCAAGAGACCCAGTACTTC. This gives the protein CASSLFNGYQETQYF.

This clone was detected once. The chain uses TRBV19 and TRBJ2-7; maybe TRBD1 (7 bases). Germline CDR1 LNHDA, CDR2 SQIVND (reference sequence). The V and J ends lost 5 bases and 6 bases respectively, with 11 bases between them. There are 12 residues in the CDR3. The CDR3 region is CASSYRGGEQYF. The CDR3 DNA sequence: TGTGCCAGTAGTTACAGGGGAGGCGAGCAGTACTTC.

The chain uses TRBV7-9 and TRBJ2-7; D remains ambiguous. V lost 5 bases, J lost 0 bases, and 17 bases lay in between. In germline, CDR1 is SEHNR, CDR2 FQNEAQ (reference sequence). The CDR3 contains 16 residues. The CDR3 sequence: CASSTQTSRSSYEQYF. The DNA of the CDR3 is TGTGCCAGCAGCACGCAGACTTCGAGGAGCTCCTACGAGCAGTACTTC.

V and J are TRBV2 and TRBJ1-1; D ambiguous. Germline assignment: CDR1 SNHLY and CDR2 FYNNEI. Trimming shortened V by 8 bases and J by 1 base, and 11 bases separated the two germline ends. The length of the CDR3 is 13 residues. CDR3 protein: CASRAEGNTEAFF. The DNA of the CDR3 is TGTGCCAGCCGGGCTGAGGGGAACACTGAAGCTTTCTTT.

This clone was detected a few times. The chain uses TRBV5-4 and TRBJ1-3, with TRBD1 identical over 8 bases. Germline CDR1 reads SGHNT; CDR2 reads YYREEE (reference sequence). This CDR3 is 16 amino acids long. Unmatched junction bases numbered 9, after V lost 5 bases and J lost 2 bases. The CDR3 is CASSFSGGAAGNTIYF. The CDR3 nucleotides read TGTGCCAGCAGTTTTTCAGGGGGCGCGGCTGGAAACACCATATATTTT.

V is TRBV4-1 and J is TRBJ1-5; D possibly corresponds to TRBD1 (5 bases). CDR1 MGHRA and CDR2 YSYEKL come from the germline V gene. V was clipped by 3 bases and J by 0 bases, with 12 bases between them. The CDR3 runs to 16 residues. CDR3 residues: CASSHDRRYSNQPQHF. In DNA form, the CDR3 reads TGCGCCAGCAGCCACGACAGACGATATAGCAATCAGCCCCAGCATTTT.

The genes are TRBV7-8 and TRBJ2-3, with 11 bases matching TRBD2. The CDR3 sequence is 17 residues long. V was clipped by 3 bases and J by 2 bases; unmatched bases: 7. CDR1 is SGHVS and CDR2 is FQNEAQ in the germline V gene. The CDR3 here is CASSFLKGLAATDTQYF. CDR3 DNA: TGTGCCAGCAGCTTTTTGAAGGGACTAGCGGCCACAGATACGCAGTATTTT.

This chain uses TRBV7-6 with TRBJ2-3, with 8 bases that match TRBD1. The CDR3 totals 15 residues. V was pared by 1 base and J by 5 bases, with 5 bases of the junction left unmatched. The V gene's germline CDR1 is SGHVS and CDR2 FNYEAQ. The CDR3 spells CASSLVQGAKDTQYF. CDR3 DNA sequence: TGTGCCAGCAGCTTAGTTCAGGGGGCTAAAGATACGCAGTATTTT.

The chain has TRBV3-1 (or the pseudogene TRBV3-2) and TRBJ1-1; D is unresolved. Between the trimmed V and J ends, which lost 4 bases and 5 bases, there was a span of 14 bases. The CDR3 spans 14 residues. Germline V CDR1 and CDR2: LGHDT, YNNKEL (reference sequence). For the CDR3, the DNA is TGTGCCAGCAGCCGGGAAGCGGGGAAAACTGAAGCTTTCTTT. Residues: CASSREAGKTEAFF.

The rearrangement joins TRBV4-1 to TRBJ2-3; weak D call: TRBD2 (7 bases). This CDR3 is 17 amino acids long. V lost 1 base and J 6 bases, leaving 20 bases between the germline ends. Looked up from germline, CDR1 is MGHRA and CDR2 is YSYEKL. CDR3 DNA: TGCGCCAGCAGCCAAGGGAGGGGGGGGCACCCACTGGATACGCAGTATTTT. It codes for CASSQGRGGHPLDTQYF.